The next 5 T cell receptor beta chains were all read from a single sample in a study of T cell changes during pregnancy in multiple sclerosis. Assay: immunoSEQ multiplex PCR; the TCRdb copy retains only in-frame clones and omits some. The sample yields 130,000 or so clones, less than 97% seen once. This material consisted of peripheral blood, taken after pregnancy. Source of these receptors: a female donor with multiple sclerosis, enrolled in a pregnancy study.

The chain joins TRBV28 to TRBJ2-7, with 10 bases lining up with TRBD2. There are 15 residues in the CDR3. J was trimmed by 5 bases and V by 3 bases; bases with no gene match: 7. Germline CDR1 MDHEN, CDR2 SYDVKM. The CDR3: CASSLPLAGVHEQYF. The DNA for the CDR3 is TGTGCCAGCAGTTTGCCTCTAGCGGGAGTCCACGAGCAGTACTTC. The full variable domain, in which reference TRBV28 and TRBJ2-7 provide the parts outside the CDR3, is DVKVTQSSRYLVKRTGEKVFLECVQDMDHENMFWYRQDPGLGLRLIYFSYDVKMKEKGDIPEGYSVSREKKERFSLILESASTNQTSMYLCASSLPLAGVHEQYFGPGTRLTVT.

The chain links TRBV10-3 to TRBJ2-3; 8 bases agree with TRBD2. The length of the CDR3 is 16 residues. Trimming removed 0 bases from V and 4 bases from J; junction bases left unmatched: 6. Germline CDR1 and CDR2: ENHRY and SYGVKD. CDR3 sequence reads: CAISESLAGVADTQYF. The CDR3 region has the DNA TGTGCCATCAGTGAGTCTCTAGCGGGCGTCGCAGATACGCAGTATTTT.

The V and J genes are TRBV4-2 and TRBJ2-1; TRBD2 matches at 12 bases. Germline V CDR1 and CDR2: LGHNA, YNFKEQ. Germline trimming cut 0 bases from V and 9 bases from J; bases unmatched to any gene: 3. The CDR3 is 15 amino acids. The CDR3 bases are TGTGCCAGCAGCCAAGAAGGACTAGCGGGACCTGAGCAGTTCTTC. Translated, it gives CASSQEGLAGPEQFF.

The V gene is TRBV18, the J gene TRBJ1-3, with D perhaps TRBD1 (5 bases). Per germline, CDR1 KGHSH and CDR2 LQKENI. Deletions cut 2 bases from V and 4 bases from J, with 21 bases between. CDR3 length: 18 residues. CDR3: CASSPTRAPDRIGNTIYF. For the CDR3, the DNA is TGTGCCAGCTCACCAACCAGGGCACCTGACCGGATCGGAAACACCATATATTTT.

The chain recombines TRBV6-6 with TRBJ2-1; 7 bases align to TRBD1. V lost 5 bases to trimming and J lost 0 bases; unmatched junction nucleotides: 4. CDR3 size: 15 residues. Germline V CDR1 and CDR2: MNHNY, SVGAGI (reference sequence). The CDR3 is CASSLQGSSYNEQFF. In DNA, the CDR3 is TGTGCCAGCAGTCTACAGGGGAGCTCCTACAATGAGCAGTTCTTC.